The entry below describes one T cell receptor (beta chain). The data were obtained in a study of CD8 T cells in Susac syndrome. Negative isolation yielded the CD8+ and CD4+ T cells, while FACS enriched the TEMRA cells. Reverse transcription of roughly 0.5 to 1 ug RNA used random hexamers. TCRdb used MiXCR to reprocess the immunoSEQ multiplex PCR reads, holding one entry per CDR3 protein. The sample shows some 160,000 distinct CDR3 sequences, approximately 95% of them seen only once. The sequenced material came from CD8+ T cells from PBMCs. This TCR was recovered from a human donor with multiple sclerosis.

Here the CDR3 DNA reads TGCAGCGTTCTAGCCCTCTCCTACAATGAGCAGTTCTTC. Amino acids: CSVLALSYNEQFF. The rearrangement joins TRBV29-1 to TRBJ2-1, with D tentatively TRBD2 (5 bases). V was trimmed by 5 bases and J by 0 bases, leaving 8 bases between them. CDR3 length: 13 amino acids. Germline V gene sequence: CDR1 SQVTM, CDR2 ANQGSEA.